The 6 T cell receptor beta chains given below trace back to one sample, sequenced in a study of spatial heterogeneity in lung cancer. The study's findings and limits: Counts of expanded intratumoral alpha and beta TCRs tracked tumor mutation counts.

Their target antigens are unknown. As for time point: sample taken at primary tumor resection. TCRdb passed the 5' RACE reads through MiXCR, listing each CDR3 protein once. The sample lists a few thousand distinct CDR3 sequences; under 20% were seen once. The sequencing used lung tumor tissue, collected at surgery. These receptors all stem from a male donor with early-stage non-small cell lung cancer.

This clonotype was detected a few times. This beta chain is a stray sequence in a library constructed for alpha chains; its clone size is not meaningful. The gene calls are TRBV11-2 and TRBJ2-7; D is possibly TRBD1 (5 bases). Germline V gives CDR1 SGHAT, CDR2 FQNNGV. This CDR3 contains 20 residues. Trimming removed 4 bases from V and 0 bases from J, with 28 bases in between. Written as DNA, the CDR3 is TGTGCCAGCAGCTCGTACCCGCATACTGACAGTCTCGATTACTCCTACGAGCAGTACTTC. Residues: CASSSYPHTDSLDYSYEQYF.

This clonotype is labeled as medium-sized. The library was designed around alpha chains, so this beta chain is a stray read whose abundance carries little weight. The chain carries TRBV13 and TRBJ2-1, with D uncertain. V shed 6 bases and J shed 3 bases, with 9 bases lying between them. In germline, CDR1 is PRHDT, CDR2 FYEKMQ (reference sequence). This CDR3 has 13 residues. The CDR3 spells CASSPPGYNEQFF. In DNA, the CDR3 is TGTGCCAGCAGTCCGCCGGGCTACAATGAGCAGTTCTTC.

This clonotype was seen a handful of times. In a library made to pick up alpha chains, this beta chain is a stray read with a size that means little. The chain is built from TRBV4-1 and TRBJ1-3; TRBD1 is a possible D gene (5 bases). This CDR3 contains 15 residues. V was trimmed by 3 bases and J by 1 base, leaving 10 bases between them. The germline gives CDR1 MGHRA, CDR2 YSYEKL. CDR3 DNA sequence: TGCGCCAGCAGCCACTTACAGGCTTCTGGAAACACCATATATTTT. Translating it yields CASSHLQASGNTIYF.

Of note for this clonotype: A library made for alpha chains picked up this beta chain off target, so its size means little. This rearrangement joins TRBV6-5 to TRBJ2-7; D is possibly TRBD1 (6 bases). V shed 1 base and J shed 2 bases, with 18 bases lying between them. This CDR3 spans 17 amino acids. The V gene's germline CDR1 is MNHEY and CDR2 SVGAGI. This CDR3 reads CASSYFRTDSFTYEQYF. CDR3 nucleotides: TGTGCCAGCAGTTACTTCCGGACGGACAGCTTCACCTACGAGCAGTACTTC.

This clonotype is large. This beta chain lies outside the target of a library built for alpha chains; its clone size means little. V and J are TRBV28 and TRBJ2-2; TRBD1 might be the D (6 bases). CDR3 length: 13 residues. CDR1 and CDR2 (germline): MDHEN, SYDVKM. The germline V and J ends were trimmed by 6 bases and 6 bases, with 11 bases remaining between them. The CDR3 sequence: CASSRTGPGELFF. CDR3 nucleotide sequence: TGTGCCAGCAGCAGAACAGGGCCCGGGGAGCTGTTTTTT.

This clonotype was seen only a few times. In a library made to pick up alpha chains, this beta chain is a stray read with a size that means little. The rearrangement links TRBV27 to TRBJ1-6, with 9 bases fitting TRBD1. Trimming cost V 4 bases and J 8 bases; bases outside gene matches: 3. From germline, CDR1 is MNHEY and CDR2 SMNVEV (reference sequence). The CDR3 has 14 residues. CDR3 protein: CASSYRGLDSPLHF. CDR3 in DNA: TGTGCCAGCAGTTACAGGGGGCTGGATTCACCCCTCCACTTT.